The clone carrying this T cell receptor (beta chain) was seen ten or more times. Time point denoted: longitudinal time-point 1 (baseline). The germline V gene encodes CDR1 SQVTM and CDR2 ANQGSEA. The CDR3 is 14 amino acids. V dropped 3 bases and J dropped 1 base, with 12 bases sitting between them. This entry comes from a study of neurological immune-mediated disorders. TCRdb passed the 5' RACE reads through MiXCR, listing each CDR3 protein once. In the table there are more than 70,000 distinct CDR3 sequences, 10% to 13% of which are singletons. The sample was PBMCs. This receptor was obtained from a man aged 25 to 40 in good health. The V gene is TRBV29-1, the J gene TRBJ1-1; the D is unclear. CDR3 nucleotides: TGCAGCGTTGAGCCAGCAGTAGGGAACACTGAAGCTTTCTTT. It is translated as CSVEPAVGNTEAFF. Full variable domain (missing parts from reference TRBV29-1 and TRBJ1-1): SAVISQKPSRDICQRGTSLTIQCQVDSQVTMMFWYRQQPGQSLTLIATANQGSEATYESGFVIDKFPISRPNLTFSTLTVSNMSPEDSSIYLCSVEPAVGNTEAFFGQGTRLTVV.